What follows describes a single TCR beta chain. These data belong to a study of blood T cell repertoires in COVID-19. Here immunoSEQ multiplex PCR was the method, and the copy in TCRdb shows in-frame clones only, minus some. The sample lists approximately 250,000 clones, over 75% occurring once. The CDR3 sequence is 15 residues long. Germline V gene data show CDR1 as ENHRY and CDR2 as SYGVKD. Between the trimmed V and J ends, which lost 3 bases and 0 bases, there was a span of 10 bases. Input material: peripheral blood. This sequence was found in a human donor in a cohort sampled during active COVID-19. This sequence joins TRBV10-3 and TRBJ2-3; D perhaps matches TRBD1 (6 bases). CDR3 residues: CAISDRTDSTDTQYF. CDR3 nucleotides: TGTGCCATCAGTGACAGGACAGATAGCACAGATACGCAGTATTTT.